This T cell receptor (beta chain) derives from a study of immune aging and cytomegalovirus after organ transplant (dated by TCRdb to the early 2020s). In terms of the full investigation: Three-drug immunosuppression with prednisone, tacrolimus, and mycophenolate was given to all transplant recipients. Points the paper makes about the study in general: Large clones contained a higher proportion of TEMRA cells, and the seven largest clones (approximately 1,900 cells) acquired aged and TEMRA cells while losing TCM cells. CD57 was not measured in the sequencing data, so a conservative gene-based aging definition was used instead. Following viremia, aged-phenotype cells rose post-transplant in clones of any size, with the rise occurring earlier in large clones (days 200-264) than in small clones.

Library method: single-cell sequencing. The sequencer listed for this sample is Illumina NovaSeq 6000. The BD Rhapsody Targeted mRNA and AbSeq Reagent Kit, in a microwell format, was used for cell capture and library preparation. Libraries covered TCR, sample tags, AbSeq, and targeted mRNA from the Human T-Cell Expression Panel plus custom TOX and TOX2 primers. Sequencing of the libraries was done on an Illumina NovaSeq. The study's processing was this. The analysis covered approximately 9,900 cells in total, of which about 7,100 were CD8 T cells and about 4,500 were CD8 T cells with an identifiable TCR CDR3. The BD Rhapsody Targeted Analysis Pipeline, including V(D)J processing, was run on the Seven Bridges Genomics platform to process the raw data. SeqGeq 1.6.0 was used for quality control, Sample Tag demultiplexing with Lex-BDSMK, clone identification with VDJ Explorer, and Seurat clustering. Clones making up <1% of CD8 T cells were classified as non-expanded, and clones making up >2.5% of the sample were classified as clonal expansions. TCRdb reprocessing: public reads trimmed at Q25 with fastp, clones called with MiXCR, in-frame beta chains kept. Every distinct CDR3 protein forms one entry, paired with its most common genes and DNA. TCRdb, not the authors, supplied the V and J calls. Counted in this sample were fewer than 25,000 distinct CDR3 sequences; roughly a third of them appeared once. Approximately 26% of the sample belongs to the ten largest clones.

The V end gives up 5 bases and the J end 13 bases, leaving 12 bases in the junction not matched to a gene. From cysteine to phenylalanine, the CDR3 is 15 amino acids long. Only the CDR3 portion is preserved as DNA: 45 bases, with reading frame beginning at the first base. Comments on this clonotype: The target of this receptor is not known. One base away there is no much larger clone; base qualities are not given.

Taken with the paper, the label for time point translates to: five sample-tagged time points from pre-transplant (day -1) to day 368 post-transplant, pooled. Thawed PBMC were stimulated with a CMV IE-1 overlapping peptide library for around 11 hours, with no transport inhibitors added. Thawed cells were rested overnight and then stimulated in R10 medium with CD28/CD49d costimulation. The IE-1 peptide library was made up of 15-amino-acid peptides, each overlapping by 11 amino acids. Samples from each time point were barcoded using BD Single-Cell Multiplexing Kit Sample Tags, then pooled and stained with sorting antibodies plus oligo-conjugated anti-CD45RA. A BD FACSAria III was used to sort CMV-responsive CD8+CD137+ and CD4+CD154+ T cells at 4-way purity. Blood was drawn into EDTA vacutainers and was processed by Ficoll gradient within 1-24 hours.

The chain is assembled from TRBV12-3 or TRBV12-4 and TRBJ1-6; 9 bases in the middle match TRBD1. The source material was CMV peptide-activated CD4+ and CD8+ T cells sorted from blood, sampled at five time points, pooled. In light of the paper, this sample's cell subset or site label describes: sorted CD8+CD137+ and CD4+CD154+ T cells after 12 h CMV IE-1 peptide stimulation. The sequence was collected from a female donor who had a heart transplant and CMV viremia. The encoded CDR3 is CASSARTGGSSPLHF. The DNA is TGTGCCAGCAGTGCACGTACAGGGGGCAGTTCTCCCCTCCACTTT.